This T cell receptor (beta chain) emerged from a study of beta chain features in type 1 diabetes. Findings of the study overall: Shorter TCRB CDR3s, moderately but significantly so, were found in Type 1 diabetes patients in all four CD4+ subsets. Diminished insertions and augmented deletions at VDJ junctions characterized type 1 diabetes patients. cDNA-based sequencing might over-represent cells highly expressing TCR.

Concerning this clone itself: Its antigen is undetermined.

The isolated RNA, all of it, was reverse transcribed, so expressed TCRB transcripts were what got sequenced. Only in-frame clones appear in the TCRdb table, and some are missing; sequencing was by immunoSEQ multiplex PCR. The sample holds about 27,000 clones; 50% to 65% are singletons and the top ten take approximately 1.6%. Without exception, sorted populations had purity beyond 98%. J was trimmed by 2 bases and V by 4 bases; bases with no gene match: 3. This CDR3 region has 15 residues. Germline CDR1 SGHVS, CDR2 FQNEAQ. This clonotype was sampled from a young woman with type 1 diabetes. The chain uses TRBV7-8 and TRBJ1-4; 8 positions match TRBD1. The sequenced sample was Tregs from blood. The CDR3 nucleotides are TGTGCCAGCAGCTCTCGACAGGGGACTAATGAAAAACTGTTTTTT. This sequence encodes CASSSRQGTNEKLFF.